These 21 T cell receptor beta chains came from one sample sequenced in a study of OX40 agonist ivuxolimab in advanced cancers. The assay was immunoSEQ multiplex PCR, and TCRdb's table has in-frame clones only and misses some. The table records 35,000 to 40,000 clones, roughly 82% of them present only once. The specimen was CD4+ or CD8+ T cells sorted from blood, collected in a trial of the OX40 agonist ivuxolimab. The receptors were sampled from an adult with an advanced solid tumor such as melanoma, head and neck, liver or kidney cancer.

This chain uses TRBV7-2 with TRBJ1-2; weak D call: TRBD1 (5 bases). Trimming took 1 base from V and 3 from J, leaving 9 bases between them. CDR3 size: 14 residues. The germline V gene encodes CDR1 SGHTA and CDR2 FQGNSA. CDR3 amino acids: CASSLGRTYYGYTF. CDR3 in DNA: TGTGCCAGCAGCTTAGGTCGGACATACTATGGCTACACCTTC.

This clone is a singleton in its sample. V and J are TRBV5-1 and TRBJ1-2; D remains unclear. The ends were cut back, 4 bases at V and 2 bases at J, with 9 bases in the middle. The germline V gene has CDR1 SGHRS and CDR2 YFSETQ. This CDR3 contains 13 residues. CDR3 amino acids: CASSGGENYGYTF. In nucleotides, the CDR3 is TGCGCCAGCAGCGGCGGGGAGAACTATGGCTACACCTTC.

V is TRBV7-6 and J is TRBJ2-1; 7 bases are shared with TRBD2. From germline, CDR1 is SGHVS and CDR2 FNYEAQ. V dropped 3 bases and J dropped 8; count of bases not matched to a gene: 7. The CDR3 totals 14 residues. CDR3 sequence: CASSFGTTSDEQFF. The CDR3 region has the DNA TGTGCCAGCAGCTTCGGGACTACGTCCGATGAGCAGTTCTTC.

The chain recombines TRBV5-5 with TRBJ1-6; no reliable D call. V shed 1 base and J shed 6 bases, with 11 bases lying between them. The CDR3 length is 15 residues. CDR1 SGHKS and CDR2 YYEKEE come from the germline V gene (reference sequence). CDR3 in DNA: TGTGCCAGCAGCTTGATGTCACAGCTTAATTCACCCCTCCACTTT. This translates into CASSLMSQLNSPLHF.

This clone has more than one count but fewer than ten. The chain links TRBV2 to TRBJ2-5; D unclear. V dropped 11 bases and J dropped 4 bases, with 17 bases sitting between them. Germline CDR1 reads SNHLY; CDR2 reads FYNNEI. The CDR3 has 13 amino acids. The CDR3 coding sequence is TGTGCCGGCGCCATGGGGATCGGAGAGACCCAGTACTTC. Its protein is CAGAMGIGETQYF.

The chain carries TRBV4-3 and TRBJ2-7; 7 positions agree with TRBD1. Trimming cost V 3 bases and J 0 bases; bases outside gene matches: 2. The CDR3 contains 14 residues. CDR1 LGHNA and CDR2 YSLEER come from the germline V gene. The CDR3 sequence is CASSQRQGSYEQYF. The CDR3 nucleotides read TGCGCCAGCAGCCAGAGACAGGGCTCCTACGAGCAGTACTTC.

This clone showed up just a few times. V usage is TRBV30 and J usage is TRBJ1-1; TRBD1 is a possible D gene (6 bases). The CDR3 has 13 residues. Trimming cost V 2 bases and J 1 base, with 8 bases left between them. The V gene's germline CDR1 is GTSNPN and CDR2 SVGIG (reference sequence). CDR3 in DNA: TGTGCCTGGAGTACACAGGGGAACACTGAAGCTTTCTTT. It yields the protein CAWSTQGNTEAFF.

The CDR3 sequence is CASSVRGHTEAFF. CDR3 DNA sequence: TGTGCCAGCAGTGTAAGGGGACACACTGAAGCTTTCTTT. This chain connects TRBV2 to TRBJ1-1; maybe TRBD1 (5 bases). V lost 4 bases and J 3 bases, leaving 9 bases between the germline ends. The CDR3 loop spans 13 amino acids. CDR1 and CDR2 from the germline V gene are SNHLY and FYNNEI.

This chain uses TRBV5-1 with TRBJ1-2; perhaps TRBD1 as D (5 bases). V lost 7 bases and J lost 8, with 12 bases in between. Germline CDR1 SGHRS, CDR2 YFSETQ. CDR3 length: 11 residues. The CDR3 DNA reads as TGCGCCAGCCGGGCCGAGGGGGGCTACACCTTC. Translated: CASRAEGGYTF.

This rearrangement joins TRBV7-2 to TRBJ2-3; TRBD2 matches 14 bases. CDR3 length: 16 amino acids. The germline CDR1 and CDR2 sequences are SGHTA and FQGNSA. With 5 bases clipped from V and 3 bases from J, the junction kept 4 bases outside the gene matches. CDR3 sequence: CASSTRLAGGTDTQYF. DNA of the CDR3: TGTGCCAGCAGCACCCGACTAGCGGGAGGGACAGATACGCAGTATTTT.

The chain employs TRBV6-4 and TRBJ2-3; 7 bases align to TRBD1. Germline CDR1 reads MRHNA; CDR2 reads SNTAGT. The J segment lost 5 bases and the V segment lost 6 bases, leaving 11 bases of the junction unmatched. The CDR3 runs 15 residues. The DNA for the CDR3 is TGTGCCAGCAGAAAATCGGGACAGCGAGGAGATACGCAGTATTTT. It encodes CASRKSGQRGDTQYF.

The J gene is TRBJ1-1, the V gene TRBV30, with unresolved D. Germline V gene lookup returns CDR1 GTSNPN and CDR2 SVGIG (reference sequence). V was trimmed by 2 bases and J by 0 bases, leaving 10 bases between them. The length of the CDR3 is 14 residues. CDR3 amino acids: CAWSRTRVNTEAFF. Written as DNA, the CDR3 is TGTGCCTGGAGTCGAACTAGAGTGAACACTGAAGCTTTCTTT.

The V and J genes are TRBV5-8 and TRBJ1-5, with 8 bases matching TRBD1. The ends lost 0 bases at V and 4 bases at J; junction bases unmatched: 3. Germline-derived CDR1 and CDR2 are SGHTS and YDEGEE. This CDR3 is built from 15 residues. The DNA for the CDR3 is TGTGCCAGCAGCTTGGGGACAGGGAGGAATCAGCCCCAGCATTTT. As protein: CASSLGTGRNQPQHF. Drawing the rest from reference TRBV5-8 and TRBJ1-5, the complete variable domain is EAGVTQSPTHLIKTRGQQATLRCSPISGHTSVYWYQQALGLGLQFLLWYDEGEERNRGNFPPRFSGRQFPNYSSELNVNALELEDSALYLCASSLGTGRNQPQHFGDGTRLSIL.

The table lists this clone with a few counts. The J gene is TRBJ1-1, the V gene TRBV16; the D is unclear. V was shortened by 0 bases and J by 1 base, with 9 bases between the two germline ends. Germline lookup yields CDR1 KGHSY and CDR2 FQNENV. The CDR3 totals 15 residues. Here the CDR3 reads CASSQSAPPNTEAFF. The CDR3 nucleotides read TGTGCCAGCAGCCAATCGGCACCTCCGAACACTGAAGCTTTCTTT.

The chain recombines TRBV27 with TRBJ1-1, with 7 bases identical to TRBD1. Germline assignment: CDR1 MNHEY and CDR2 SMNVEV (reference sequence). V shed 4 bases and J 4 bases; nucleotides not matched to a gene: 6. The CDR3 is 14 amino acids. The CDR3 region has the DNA TGTGCCAGCAGTTCCGACAGGGCCGGCACTGAAGCTTTCTTT. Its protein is CASSSDRAGTEAFF.

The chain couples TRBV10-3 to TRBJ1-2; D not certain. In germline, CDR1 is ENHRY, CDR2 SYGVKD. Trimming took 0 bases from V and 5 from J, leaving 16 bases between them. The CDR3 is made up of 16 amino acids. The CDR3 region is CAISESLTAEVYGYTF. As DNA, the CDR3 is TGTGCCATCAGTGAGTCGTTGACGGCAGAAGTATATGGCTACACCTTC.

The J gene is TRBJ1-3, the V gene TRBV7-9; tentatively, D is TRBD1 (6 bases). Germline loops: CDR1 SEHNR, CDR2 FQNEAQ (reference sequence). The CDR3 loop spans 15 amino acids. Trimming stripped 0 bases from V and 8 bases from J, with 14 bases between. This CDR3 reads CASSLALGQGYTIYF. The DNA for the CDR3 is TGTGCCAGCAGCTTAGCCCTCGGGCAGGGGTACACCATATATTTT.

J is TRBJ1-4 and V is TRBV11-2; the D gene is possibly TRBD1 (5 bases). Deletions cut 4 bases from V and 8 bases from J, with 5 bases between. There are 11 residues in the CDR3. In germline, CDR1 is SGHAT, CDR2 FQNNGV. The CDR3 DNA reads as TGTGCCAGCAGCTGGGGGGAAAAACTGTTTTTT. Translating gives CASSWGEKLFF.

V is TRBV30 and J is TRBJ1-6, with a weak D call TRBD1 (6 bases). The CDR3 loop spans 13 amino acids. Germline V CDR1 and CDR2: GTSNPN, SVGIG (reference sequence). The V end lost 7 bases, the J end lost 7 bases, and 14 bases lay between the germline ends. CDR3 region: CASSGTNNSPLHF. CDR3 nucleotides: TGTGCCTCTTCGGGGACAAACAATTCACCCCTCCACTTT.

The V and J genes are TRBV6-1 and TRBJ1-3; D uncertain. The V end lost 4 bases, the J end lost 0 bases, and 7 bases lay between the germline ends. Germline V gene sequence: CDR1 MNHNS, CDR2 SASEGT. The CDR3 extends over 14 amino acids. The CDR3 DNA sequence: TGTGCCAGCAGTGTTGCAGACTCTGGAAACACCATATATTTT. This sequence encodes CASSVADSGNTIYF.

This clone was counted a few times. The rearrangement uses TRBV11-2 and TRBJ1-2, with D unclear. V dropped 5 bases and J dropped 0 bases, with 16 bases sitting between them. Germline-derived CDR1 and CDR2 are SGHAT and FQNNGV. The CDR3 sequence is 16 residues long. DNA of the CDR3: TGTGCCAGCAGCCCGAGAAGGTTGCGGACTAACTATGGCTACACCTTC. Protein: CASSPRRLRTNYGYTF. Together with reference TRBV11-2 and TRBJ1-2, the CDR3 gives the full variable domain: EAGVAQSPRYKIIEKRQSVAFWCNPISGHATLYWYQQILGQGPKLLIQFQNNGVVDDSQLPKDRFSAERLKGVDSTLKIQPAKLEDSAVYLCASSPRRLRTNYGYTFGSGTRLTVV.